These 15 T cell receptor beta chains originate from one sample sequenced in a study of CXCR3-negative and CXCR3-positive naive CD8 T cells. Study findings and constraints: CXCR3-expressing naive cells carried TRB CDR3s more hydrophobic than those of CXCR3-negative naive cells.

Their antigens remain unidentified. The authors made the TRB cDNA libraries by 5' RACE using UMI labels. After re-calling the 5' RACE reads, TCRdb lists one entry per CDR3 protein, DNA absent. Across roughly 120,000 distinct CDR3 sequences, the top ten clones capture 0.59% of the sample. The sequenced sample consisted of naive CXCR3+ CD8+ T cells from blood. The subset: CD45RO-CCR7+CD27+CD95- naive CD8+ T cells expressing CXCR3 (TNR3+). These receptors all come from a human donor in good health. Some clones in this sample may be carry-over from other donors' samples.

This chain uses TRBV10-3 with TRBJ2-5; the TRBD1 assignment by TCRdb is unverifiable without DNA. The CDR3 has 11 amino acids. Germline V CDR1 and CDR2: ENHRY, SYGVKD. The CDR3 sequence is CAIRGGETQYF.

V and J are TRBV15 and TRBJ2-2; TCRdb names TRBD2, which stays unverified in the absence of DNA. The CDR3 is made up of 18 amino acids. Per germline, CDR1 LNHNV and CDR2 YYDKDF (reference sequence). The CDR3 protein is CATSRGLAGPANTGELFF.

The chain couples TRBV5-1 to TRBJ2-2. Germline-derived CDR1 and CDR2 are SGHRS and YFSETQ. The CDR3 loop spans 15 amino acids. This chain's CDR3 is CASSAWDANTGELFF. Looking up the rest from reference TRBV5-1 and TRBJ2-2 gives the full variable domain: KAGVTQTPRYLIKTRGQQVTLSCSPISGHRSVSWYQQTPGQGLQFLFEYFSETQRNKGNFPGRFSGRQFSNSRSEMNVSTLELGDSALYLCASSAWDANTGELFFGEGSRLTVL.

This chain joins TRBV5-1 and TRBJ1-1; the D gene TCRdb calls, TRBD1, cannot be checked with no DNA. Germline V CDR1 and CDR2: SGHRS, YFSETQ. This CDR3 is 16 amino acids long. Here the CDR3 reads CASSPLGQGADTEAFF.

V gene TRBV28 combines with J gene TRBJ1-1; as DNA is missing, the TRBD1 call by TCRdb cannot be tested. This CDR3 is built from 16 residues. From germline, CDR1 is MDHEN and CDR2 SYDVKM. The CDR3 region is CASSLNRDTLNTEAFF.

The chain's CDR3 is CATSRDIFQGLSNQPQHF. The chain recombines TRBV15 with TRBJ1-5; TCRdb designates TRBD1, a call that cannot be tested without DNA. Germline V CDR1 and CDR2: LNHNV, YYDKDF (reference sequence). The CDR3 covers 18 residues.

V and J are TRBV13 and TRBJ1-2. Germline V gene sequence: CDR1 PRHDT, CDR2 FYEKMQ (reference sequence). The CDR3 runs 12 residues. The CDR3 loop reads CASSTMGWGYTF.

The chain recombines TRBV7-8 with TRBJ1-5. The germline CDR1 and CDR2 sequences are SGHVS and FQNEAQ. CDR3 size: 16 residues. CDR3 protein: CASSSFGAGMGQPQHF.

The chain couples TRBV5-1 to TRBJ1-1; without DNA, the TCRdb call of TRBD1 cannot be checked. Germline CDR1 is SGHRS and CDR2 is YFSETQ. CDR3 length equals 13 residues. CDR3: CASNLWAGTEAFF. Filled out from reference TRBV5-1 and TRBJ1-1, the complete variable domain reads KAGVTQTPRYLIKTRGQQVTLSCSPISGHRSVSWYQQTPGQGLQFLFEYFSETQRNKGNFPGRFSGRQFSNSRSEMNVSTLELGDSALYLCASNLWAGTEAFFGQGTRLTVV.

The chain joins TRBV25-1 to TRBJ1-2; TCRdb designates TRBD1, a call that cannot be tested without DNA. The CDR3 runs 13 residues. Germline V gives CDR1 MGHDK, CDR2 SYGVNS. The CDR3 sequence: CASSPSPVYGYTF.

The V and J genes are TRBV4-3 and TRBJ2-7; checking the TCRdb D call of TRBD1 is not possible without DNA. The CDR3 sequence is 15 residues long. Germline CDR1 is LGHNA and CDR2 is YSLEER. This chain's CDR3 is CASSQGRDRGYEQYF.

This rearrangement joins TRBV20-1 to TRBJ2-2. The CDR3 is 13 residues long. CDR1 is DFQATT, CDR2 SNEGSKA, per germline (reference sequence). The CDR3 is CSARDPQSGELFF.

The genes are TRBV29-1 and TRBJ2-7; TCRdb selects TRBD2, and the lack of DNA leaves this call unchecked. CDR1 is SQVTM, CDR2 ANQGSEA, per germline. The CDR3 extends over 14 amino acids. CDR3 region: CSVIQVGPTYEQYF.

The genes are TRBV13 and TRBJ2-7; TCRdb names TRBD1, which stays unverified in the absence of DNA. Germline CDR1 reads PRHDT; CDR2 reads FYEKMQ (reference sequence). This CDR3 is 14 amino acids long. The CDR3 spells CASSPPGQIYEQYF.

The rearrangement links TRBV3-1 to TRBJ1-2; TCRdb returns TRBD1, unconfirmable since there is no DNA. The CDR3 is 13 amino acids. Looked up from germline, CDR1 is LGHDT and CDR2 is YNNKEL (reference sequence). The CDR3 protein is CASSAGTVYGYTF. Using reference TRBV3-1 and TRBJ1-2 for the parts outside the CDR3, the full variable domain is DTAVSQTPKYLVTQMGNDKSIKCEQNLGHDTMYWYKQDSKKFLKIMFSYNNKELIINETVPNRFSPKSPDKAHLNLHINSLELGDSAVYFCASSAGTVYGYTFGSGTRLTVV.